A single sample is the source of the 5 T cell receptor beta chains below, sequenced in a study of cytomegalovirus exposure and HLA in healthy donors. Primers: 60 Vbeta forward and 13 Jbeta reverse. The method was immunoSEQ multiplex PCR; TCRdb's version includes in-frame clones alone and lacks a portion of them. The sample records 150,000 to 200,000 clones, roughly 65% being singletons. Sequenced sample: PBMCs. These TCRs come from a man younger than 35 in good health and CMV-seropositive.

This clone was detected a few times. The chain carries TRBV30 and TRBJ1-2; unclear D gene. The CDR3 length is 13 residues. The ends were cut back, 0 bases at V and 5 bases at J, with 10 bases in the middle. The germline V gene encodes CDR1 GTSNPN and CDR2 SVGIG (reference sequence). In DNA form, the CDR3 reads TGTGCCTGGAGTGTAAATCAACTTTATGGCTACACCTTC. It yields the protein CAWSVNQLYGYTF.

The chain carries TRBV11-2 and TRBJ2-7; D is unresolved. Deletions cut 4 bases from V and 7 bases from J, with 8 bases between. CDR1 and CDR2 from the germline V gene are SGHAT and FQNNGV. The CDR3 spans 11 residues. In nucleotides, the CDR3 is TGTGCCAGCAGCTCGTACGTGGAGCAGTACGTC. It is translated as CASSSYVEQYV.

The rearrangement links TRBV28 to TRBJ1-4, with D possibly matching TRBD1 (5 bases). V shed 2 bases and J shed 5 bases, with 12 bases lying between them. The CDR3 contains 15 residues. The germline gives CDR1 MDHEN, CDR2 SYDVKM. As DNA, the CDR3 is TGTGCCAGCAGTTTAGAGTGGGGGGACAATGAAAAACTGTTTTTT. Protein sequence: CASSLEWGDNEKLFF.

DNA for the CDR3: TGCGCCAGCAGCGGGTGGGAGTCTTCCTACAATGAGCAGTTCTTC. Encoded protein: CASSGWESSYNEQFF. The chain is built from TRBV5-1 and TRBJ2-1; a possible D gene is TRBD2 (5 bases). The germline V gene has CDR1 SGHRS and CDR2 YFSETQ. V gave up 4 bases and J gave up 1 base, with 12 bases separating them. The CDR3 is 15 amino acids. The variable domain in full, completed from reference TRBV5-1 and TRBJ2-1, reads KAGVTQTPRYLIKTRGQQVTLSCSPISGHRSVSWYQQTPGQGLQFLFEYFSETQRNKGNFPGRFSGRQFSNSRSEMNVSTLELGDSALYLCASSGWESSYNEQFFGPGTRLTVL.

This clone was detected only a few times. This specimen includes other DNA sequences encoding the same CDR3. The rearrangement joins TRBV15 to TRBJ1-2; possible D gene TRBD1, 5 bases. CDR3 length equals 12 residues. Germline assignment: CDR1 LNHNV and CDR2 YYDKDF (reference sequence). V lost 0 bases to trimming and J lost 8 bases, with 7 bases between them. The DNA of the CDR3 is TGTGCCACCAGCAGAGATCAGGGCGGCTACACCTTC. Its protein product is CATSRDQGGYTF.